The clone carrying this T cell receptor beta chain came up once. Its cognate antigen is unknown. The data originate from a study of T cell responses to AZD1222 COVID-19 vaccine. Study-wide results and limits: The number of AZD1222 recipients seropositive at baseline was only 6 or 7. White British donors predominated, females outnumbered males, and clonal diversity was possibly underestimated.

The data were produced by immunoSEQ multiplex PCR, yet TCRdb's version contains in-frame clones alone and is incomplete. Among some 140,000 clones, around 90% were seen once, and the ten largest hold around 18%. This specimen was peripheral blood, taken on day 0 of AZD1222 vaccination. This sequence originates from an adult in good health.

The CDR3 protein is CASNDGTWAFF. The CDR3 DNA sequence: TGTGCCAGTAATGATGGGACGTGGGCTTTCTTT. The chain combines TRBV19 with TRBJ1-1, with a tentative D call TRBD1 (5 bases). V lost 7 bases and J 11 bases, leaving 14 bases between the germline ends. The CDR3 has 11 residues. Germline V CDR1 and CDR2: LNHDA, SQIVND (reference sequence).